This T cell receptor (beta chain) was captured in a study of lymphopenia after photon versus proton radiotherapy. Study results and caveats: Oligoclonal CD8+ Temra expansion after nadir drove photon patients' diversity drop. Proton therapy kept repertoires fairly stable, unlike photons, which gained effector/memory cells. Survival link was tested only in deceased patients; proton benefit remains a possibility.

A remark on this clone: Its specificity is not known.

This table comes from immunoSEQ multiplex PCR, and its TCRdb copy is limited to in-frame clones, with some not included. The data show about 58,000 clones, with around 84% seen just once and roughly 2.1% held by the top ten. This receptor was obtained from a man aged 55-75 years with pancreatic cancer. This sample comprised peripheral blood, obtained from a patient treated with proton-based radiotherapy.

In nucleotides, the CDR3 is TGTGCCAGCAGCGAAGGACTAGAAGTTTTTGGGGCCAACGTCCTGACTTTC. It yields the protein CASSEGLEVFGANVLTF. The chain combines TRBV5-6 with TRBJ2-6; 7 bases match TRBD2. CDR3 length equals 17 residues. Germline assignment: CDR1 SGHDT and CDR2 YYEEEE. V lost 4 bases, J lost 3 bases, and 10 bases stayed unmatched.